This T cell receptor beta chain comes out of a study of blood T cell repertoires in COVID-19. Turning to the study itself: The United States, Italy and Spain provided the acute and convalescent COVID-19 samples.

This CDR3 is 19 amino acids long. Germline loops: CDR1 LNHNV, CDR2 YYDKDF (reference sequence). The V segment lost 11 bases and the J segment 3 bases; nucleotides outside the gene matches: 25. Clones were sequenced by immunoSEQ multiplex PCR, and TCRdb holds only the in-frame ones, with some missing. Among about 150,000 clones listed, 75% to 90% were seen once. J is TRBJ1-5 and V is TRBV15; 7 nucleotides line up with TRBD1. The specimen sequenced was peripheral blood. The origin of this receptor is a woman aged 55-70 years with active or convalescent COVID-19. The CDR3 DNA follows: TGTGCCCCCCCCCATGCCCTTGACAGGGCCCTTTACCACAATCAGCCCCAGCATTTT. Amino acid sequence: CAPPHALDRALYHNQPQHF.